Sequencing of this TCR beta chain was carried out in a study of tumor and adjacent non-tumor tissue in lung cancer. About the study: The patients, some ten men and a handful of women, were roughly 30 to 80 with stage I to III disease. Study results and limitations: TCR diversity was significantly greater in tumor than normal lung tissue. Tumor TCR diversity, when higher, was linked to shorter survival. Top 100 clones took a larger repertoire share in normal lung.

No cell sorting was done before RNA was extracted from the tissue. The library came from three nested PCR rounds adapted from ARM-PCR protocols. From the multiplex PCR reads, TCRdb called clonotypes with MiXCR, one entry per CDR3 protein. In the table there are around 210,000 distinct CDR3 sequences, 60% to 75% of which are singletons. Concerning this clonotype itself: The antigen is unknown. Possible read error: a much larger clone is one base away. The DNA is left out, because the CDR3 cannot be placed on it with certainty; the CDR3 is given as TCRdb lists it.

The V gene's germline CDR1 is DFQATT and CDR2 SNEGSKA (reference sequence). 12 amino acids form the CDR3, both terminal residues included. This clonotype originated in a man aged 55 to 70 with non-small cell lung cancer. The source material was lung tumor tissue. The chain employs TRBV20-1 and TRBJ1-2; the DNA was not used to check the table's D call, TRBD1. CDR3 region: CSASGQFYGCTF.